The 14 T cell receptor beta chains presented below share a single source sample, sequenced in a study of shared T cell receptors in the human thymus. This table comes from immunoSEQ multiplex PCR, and its TCRdb copy is limited to in-frame clones, with some not included. The table has hundreds of thousands of clones, around 87% seen once. The same sample was also studied in work on human thymus T cells.

The sample was thymocytes. The receptors come from a boy in the first two years of life with a congenital heart defect.

The rearrangement uses TRBV25-1 and TRBJ1-3; perhaps TRBD1 as D (6 bases). The CDR3 consists of 14 residues. Trimming cost V 6 bases and J 5 bases, with 14 bases left between them. Germline V gene lookup returns CDR1 MGHDK and CDR2 SYGVNS. The CDR3 sequence is CASRGSRDRNTIYF. The CDR3 coding sequence is TGTGCCAGCAGGGGGTCCCGGGACAGAAACACCATATATTTT.

This clone was seen more than once but under ten times. This chain uses TRBV11-2 with TRBJ1-2; TRBD1 is a possible D gene (5 bases). The CDR3 runs to 14 residues. Trimming took off 3 bases at V and 4 bases at J, with 12 bases between the two ends. Germline CDR1 reads SGHAT; CDR2 reads FQNNGV. This chain's CDR3 is CASSFDGGGYGYTF. The DNA for the CDR3 is TGTGCCAGCAGCTTTGATGGGGGGGGCTATGGCTACACCTTC.

The chain couples TRBV7-2 to TRBJ2-2; 10 nucleotides match TRBD1. The V gene's germline CDR1 is SGHTA and CDR2 FQGNSA. The length of the CDR3 is 15 residues. The V and J ends lost 1 base and 8 bases, in that order; junction bases with no gene match: 4. Written as DNA, the CDR3 is TGTGCCAGCAGCTTAGGACAGGGGGCCGCGGGGGAGCTGTTTTTT. Encoded protein: CASSLGQGAAGELFF.

The CDR3 DNA is TGCGCCAGCAGCTTGGCCCCCGGACAGGGGGCTTTCGAGCAGTACTTC. Translated: CASSLAPGQGAFEQYF. The V and J genes are TRBV5-1 and TRBJ2-7; 11 nucleotides agree with TRBD1. This CDR3 comprises 16 residues. Trimming at V came to 0 bases and at J to 6 bases, leaving 8 bases not matched to a gene. Germline CDR1 is SGHRS and CDR2 is YFSETQ.

V is TRBV4-1 and J is TRBJ2-7; 7 bases are a match to TRBD2. This CDR3 region has 17 residues. Trimming cost V 0 bases and J 2 bases; bases outside gene matches: 10. Germline CDR1 reads MGHRA; CDR2 reads YSYEKL. The CDR3 reads CASSQDLWGLQTYEQYF. The CDR3 DNA is TGCGCCAGCAGCCAAGATCTTTGGGGACTACAGACCTACGAGCAGTACTTC.

J is TRBJ1-4 and V is TRBV5-8, with 8 bases matching TRBD1. The CDR3 has 16 residues. Per the germline V gene, CDR1 is SGHTS and CDR2 is YDEGEE. With V trimmed by 4 bases and J by 7 bases, 12 bases remained unmatched. DNA for the CDR3: TGTGCCAGCAGCCTACCACCTGGACAGGGCGTTGAAAAACTGTTTTTT. Protein product: CASSLPPGQGVEKLFF.

The J gene is TRBJ2-7, the V gene TRBV6-1; no reliable D call. The CDR3 length is 18 residues. V lost 3 bases, J lost 1 base, and 22 bases lay in between. Germline CDR1 reads MNHNS; CDR2 reads SASEGT. The CDR3 reads CASSDGPRVPLSSYEQYF. The CDR3 DNA sequence: TGTGCCAGCAGTGACGGCCCCCGGGTCCCGCTATCTTCCTACGAGCAGTACTTC.

The chain links TRBV27 to TRBJ1-1; D may be TRBD1 (6 bases). Trimming stripped 5 bases from V and 2 bases from J, with 24 bases between. This CDR3 region has 18 residues. The germline V gene encodes CDR1 MNHEY and CDR2 SMNVEV (reference sequence). CDR3 DNA: TGTGCCAGCAGTACGAGAAGGGACAAACCATTCAATAACACTGAAGCTTTCTTT. This translates into CASSTRRDKPFNNTEAFF.

V and J are TRBV15 and TRBJ1-5, with unresolved D. V dropped 5 bases and J dropped 6 bases, with 8 bases sitting between them. In germline, CDR1 is LNHNV, CDR2 YYDKDF (reference sequence). This CDR3 region has 12 residues. CDR3 sequence: CATSLGGQPQHF. The CDR3 nucleotides read TGTGCCACCAGCTTAGGAGGTCAGCCCCAGCATTTT.

The chain couples TRBV18 to TRBJ2-2; no definite D call. Germline-derived CDR1 and CDR2 are KGHSH and LQKENI. The CDR3 has 13 residues. Trimming cost V 0 bases and J 3 bases, with 2 bases left between them. Written as DNA, the CDR3 is TGTGCCAGCTCACCACCCTACACCGGGGAGCTGTTTTTT. Its protein product is CASSPPYTGELFF.

The rearrangement joins TRBV11-1 to TRBJ2-7; 8 positions match TRBD1. Trimming cost V 5 bases and J 3 bases; bases outside gene matches: 6. The CDR3 loop spans 14 amino acids. Germline-derived CDR1 and CDR2 are SGHAT and FQDESV (reference sequence). CDR3 in DNA: TGTGCCAGCAGCCTATCGACAGGGGACTACGAGCAGTACTTC. Protein sequence: CASSLSTGDYEQYF.

The chain uses TRBV18 and TRBJ2-1; TRBD1 matches at 9 bases. The germline V gene has CDR1 KGHSH and CDR2 LQKENI. The CDR3 contains 15 residues. The J segment lost 7 bases and the V segment lost 2 bases, leaving 6 bases of the junction unmatched. The CDR3 coding sequence is TGTGCCAGCTCACCAAAGGACAGGGGTCGGAATGAGCAGTTCTTC. It yields the protein CASSPKDRGRNEQFF. The whole variable domain, filled in from reference TRBV18 and TRBJ2-1, reads NAGVMQNPRHLVRRRGQEARLRCSPMKGHSHVYWYRQLPEEGLKFMVYLQKENIIDESGMPKERFSAEFPKEGPSILRIQQVVRGDSAAYFCASSPKDRGRNEQFFGPGTRLTVL.

This chain uses TRBV28 with TRBJ1-2, with 9 bases identical to TRBD1. Germline assignment: CDR1 MDHEN and CDR2 SYDVKM. V lost 1 base to trimming and J lost 4 bases; unmatched junction nucleotides: 7. The CDR3 has 16 residues. The CDR3 spells CASSLYTGGPSYGYTF. In nucleotides, the CDR3 is TGTGCCAGCAGTTTATACACAGGGGGCCCATCCTATGGCTACACCTTC.

The rearrangement links TRBV5-6 to TRBJ1-5; 8 bases agree with TRBD1. The CDR3 is 18 residues long. Trimming removed 0 bases from V and 1 base from J; junction bases left unmatched: 9. Germline V gene lookup returns CDR1 SGHDT and CDR2 YYEEEE. Here the CDR3 reads CASSLGTGILTSNQPQHF. The CDR3 DNA reads as TGTGCCAGCAGCTTGGGGACAGGGATACTCACGAGCAATCAGCCCCAGCATTTT.